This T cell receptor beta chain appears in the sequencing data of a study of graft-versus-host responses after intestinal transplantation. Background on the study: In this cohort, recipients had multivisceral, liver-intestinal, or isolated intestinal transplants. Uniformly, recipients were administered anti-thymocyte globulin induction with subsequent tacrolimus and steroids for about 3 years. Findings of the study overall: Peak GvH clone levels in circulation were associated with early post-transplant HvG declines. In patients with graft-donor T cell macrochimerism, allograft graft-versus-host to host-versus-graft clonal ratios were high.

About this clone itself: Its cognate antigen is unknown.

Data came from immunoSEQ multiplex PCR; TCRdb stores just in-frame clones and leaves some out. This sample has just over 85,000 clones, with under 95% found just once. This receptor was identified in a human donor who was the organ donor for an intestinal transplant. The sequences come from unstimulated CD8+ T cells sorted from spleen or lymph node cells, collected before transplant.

Here the CDR3 DNA reads TGTGCCAGCCGGGGCACTAGCGGTAATGAGCAGTTCTTC. Amino acid sequence: CASRGTSGNEQFF. The chain has TRBV27 and TRBJ2-1; 8 bases line up with TRBD2. With V trimmed by 8 bases and J by 7 bases, 7 bases remained unmatched. Germline V lookup: CDR1 MNHEY, CDR2 SMNVEV (reference sequence). The CDR3 consists of 13 residues.